What follows are 20 T cell receptor beta chains derived from one specimen sequenced in a study of blood T cell repertoires in COVID-19. Assay used: immunoSEQ multiplex PCR; TCRdb lists only in-frame clones, some missing. The sample includes about 360,000 clones, approximately 86% seen only once; the top ten take about 3%. Sequenced material: peripheral blood. The receptors here all came from a human donor in a cohort sampled during active COVID-19.

The gene calls are TRBV7-9 and TRBJ1-3, with D unresolved. Between the trimmed V and J ends, which lost 5 bases and 4 bases, there was a span of 18 bases. Germline assignment: CDR1 SEHNR and CDR2 FQNEAQ (reference sequence). The CDR3 contains 16 residues. CDR3 nucleotides: TGTGCCAGCAGCCCAACCTACCCGGAGCCCGGAAACACCATATATTTT. It yields the protein CASSPTYPEPGNTIYF.

The chain employs TRBV27 and TRBJ2-7, with D unclear. Trimming took off 5 bases at V and 0 bases at J, with 8 bases between the two ends. CDR1 MNHEY and CDR2 SMNVEV come from the germline V gene (reference sequence). This CDR3 has 13 amino acids. CDR3 in DNA: TGTGCCAGCAGTCCCGGAGTCTCCTACGAGCAGTACTTC. Protein: CASSPGVSYEQYF.

The table lists this clone with a few counts. This rearrangement joins TRBV11-2 to TRBJ1-5; TRBD1 matches 9 bases. Per the germline V gene, CDR1 is SGHAT and CDR2 is FQNNGV. After removal of 1 base from V and 5 bases from J, the junction contained 3 bases not matched to a gene. The CDR3 is made up of 15 amino acids. The CDR3: CASSLVGDRDQPQHF. The CDR3 nucleotides read TGTGCCAGCAGCTTAGTGGGGGACAGGGATCAGCCCCAGCATTTT.

Details on this clone: The same CDR3 is also encoded by other DNA sequences in this sample. CDR3 amino acids: CASSPDRAYEQYF. In DNA, the CDR3 is TGTGCCAGCAGCCCGGACAGGGCCTACGAGCAGTACTTC. This chain uses TRBV11-2 with TRBJ2-7; TRBD1 matches at 8 bases. The trim removed 5 bases at V and 2 bases at J, leaving 2 bases unmatched. This CDR3 region has 13 residues. Germline values: CDR1 SGHAT, CDR2 FQNNGV.

The chain uses TRBV11-3 and TRBJ2-1, with 10 bases aligning to TRBD1. Per germline, CDR1 SGHNT and CDR2 YENEEA. The CDR3 is 17 amino acids. With 8 bases clipped from V and 5 bases from J, the junction kept 15 bases outside the gene matches. CDR3 sequence (DNA): TGTGCCAGCGGATACCAGGGGGGCGGGACAGGGGACAATGAGCAGTTCTTC. Encoded protein: CASGYQGGGTGDNEQFF.

The chain has TRBV30 and TRBJ2-5; no clear D gene. With 2 bases removed from V and 5 bases from J, the gap between germline ends came to 9 bases. Germline V gene lookup returns CDR1 GTSNPN and CDR2 SVGIG (reference sequence). This CDR3 contains 12 residues. CDR3 coding DNA: TGTGCCTGGAGTCCGTTCCGGGAGACCCAGTACTTC. Protein product: CAWSPFRETQYF.

The V and J genes are TRBV4-1 and TRBJ2-7, with D possibly TRBD1 on 6 matching bases. V was trimmed by 1 base and J by 3 bases, leaving 19 bases between them. Looked up from germline, CDR1 is MGHRA and CDR2 is YSYEKL. The CDR3 is made up of 17 amino acids. The CDR3 region has the DNA TGCGCCAGCAGCCAAGTAGGGGCTGCAGGGGTAGGCTACGAGCAGTACTTC. It specifies CASSQVGAAGVGYEQYF.

V gene TRBV7-2 combines with J gene TRBJ1-2, with unresolved D. The CDR3 extends over 14 amino acids. Trimming took off 3 bases at V and 1 base at J, with 9 bases between the two ends. Germline V gene data show CDR1 as SGHTA and CDR2 as FQGNSA. The CDR3 here is CASSFGEGNYGYTF. The CDR3 DNA reads TGTGCCAGCAGCTTTGGGGAGGGTAACTATGGCTACACCTTC.

The gene calls are TRBV13 and TRBJ1-6, with 10 bases fitting TRBD1. Germline V lookup: CDR1 PRHDT, CDR2 FYEKMQ (reference sequence). The V and J ends lost 5 bases and 10 bases, in that order; junction bases with no gene match: 8. The CDR3 length is 15 residues. The CDR3, as DNA: TGTGCCAGCAGCCCAGGGGACAGGGGAGGATCACCCCTCCACTTT. Its translation is CASSPGDRGGSPLHF.

This clone has just one count. The chain uses TRBV7-9 and TRBJ2-1, with a possible D match to TRBD2 (6 bases). Germline CDR1 and CDR2: SEHNR and FQNEAQ (reference sequence). V was cut by 5 bases and J by 4 bases, with 21 bases left in between. CDR3 length: 17 amino acids. This CDR3 is CASSPGRGLGRYNEQFF. CDR3 in DNA: TGTGCCAGCAGCCCCGGGCGGGGACTCGGTCGTTACAATGAGCAGTTCTTC.

This clone has just a few counts. The genes are TRBV7-9 and TRBJ2-4; TRBD2 agrees at 9 bases. Looked up from germline, CDR1 is SEHNR and CDR2 is FQNEAQ (reference sequence). J lost 5 bases, V lost 6 bases, and 5 bases had no gene match. This CDR3 comprises 14 residues. CDR3 sequence: CASSPKRGENIQYF. CDR3 nucleotides: TGTGCCAGCAGTCCTAAGCGGGGGGAAAACATTCAGTACTTC. Full variable domain (outside the CDR3, taken from reference TRBV7-9 and TRBJ2-4): DTGVSQNPRHKITKRGQNVTFRCDPISEHNRLYWYRQTLGQGPEFLTYFQNEAQLEKSRLLSDRFSAERPKGSFSTLEIQRTEQGDSAMYLCASSPKRGENIQYFGAGTRLSVL.

The chain employs TRBV12-3 or TRBV12-4 and TRBJ1-2; TRBD1 is a possible D gene (5 bases). V lost 7 bases, J lost 8 bases, and 14 bases lay in between. The CDR3 sequence is 12 residues long. CDR3 nucleotides: TGTGCCAGCACCTATCAGGGCCGGGGCTACACCTTC. This codes for CASTYQGRGYTF.

The V call is TRBV5-1, the J call TRBJ2-1; 8 bases map to TRBD2. The germline gives CDR1 SGHRS, CDR2 YFSETQ. The CDR3 length is 19 residues. The J segment lost 4 bases and the V segment lost 2 bases, leaving 17 bases of the junction unmatched. The DNA for the CDR3 is TGCGCCAGCAGCTTCAAACGCACTCCGGGACTAGGGGAATACAATGAGCAGTTCTTC. Translated, it gives CASSFKRTPGLGEYNEQFF.

This clone has only one observation. The chain carries TRBV5-1 and TRBJ2-7, with 13 positions matching TRBD2. The V gene's germline CDR1 is SGHRS and CDR2 YFSETQ. The CDR3 totals 15 residues. Unmatched junction bases numbered 3, after V lost 1 base and J lost 5 bases. The CDR3 loop is CASSLTSGRVDEQYF. In DNA, the CDR3 is TGCGCCAGCAGCTTGACTAGCGGGAGGGTGGACGAGCAGTACTTC.

V and J are TRBV5-1 and TRBJ2-1; 7 nucleotides align to TRBD2. The germline V gene has CDR1 SGHRS and CDR2 YFSETQ. J was trimmed by 4 bases and V by 1 base; bases with no gene match: 5. The CDR3 sequence is 15 residues long. CDR3 in DNA: TGCGCCAGCAGCTTGAGACTAGCAGTATACAATGAGCAGTTCTTC. It is translated as CASSLRLAVYNEQFF.

The chain uses TRBV6-5 and TRBJ2-1, with 8 bases aligning to TRBD1. Germline CDR1 MNHEY, CDR2 SVGAGI. Germline trimming cut 6 bases from V and 4 bases from J; bases unmatched to any gene: 8. The CDR3 runs 15 residues. The CDR3 DNA follows: TGTGCCAGCAGCATGACAGGGGCAACTTACAATGAGCAGTTCTTC. It specifies CASSMTGATYNEQFF.

The V and J genes are TRBV6-1 and TRBJ2-7; no firm D call. V lost 0 bases and J lost 0, with 12 bases in between. The CDR3 has 16 amino acids. The germline V gene encodes CDR1 MNHNS and CDR2 SASEGT. The CDR3 nucleotides are TGTGCCAGCAGTGAAGCGGCATCTCTCCCCTCCTACGAGCAGTACTTC. It codes for CASSEAASLPSYEQYF.

The V call is TRBV20-1, the J call TRBJ2-1; 7 bases map to TRBD1. The J segment lost 4 bases and the V segment lost 3 bases, leaving 12 bases of the junction unmatched. Germline CDR1 DFQATT, CDR2 SNEGSKA (reference sequence). The CDR3 extends over 16 amino acids. Written as DNA, the CDR3 is TGCAGTGCTAGTGGACAGGCCGTACCGCTATACAATGAGCAGTTCTTC. Residues: CSASGQAVPLYNEQFF.

This clone has only a few counts. This chain uses TRBV6-4 with TRBJ2-2; 11 bases align to TRBD2. The CDR3 loop spans 14 amino acids. The V gene's germline CDR1 is MRHNA and CDR2 SNTAGT. The V gene end was trimmed by 6 bases and the J gene end by 3 bases; junction bases not matched to a gene: 0. The CDR3 here is CASRLAGDTGELFF. The DNA for the CDR3 is TGTGCCAGCAGACTAGCGGGGGACACCGGGGAGCTGTTTTTT.

V usage is TRBV27 and J usage is TRBJ1-4; 9 nucleotides match TRBD1. The CDR3 runs 15 residues. Trimming took 4 bases from V and 3 from J; bases not matched to a gene: 3. Germline values: CDR1 MNHEY, CDR2 SMNVEV (reference sequence). CDR3 bases: TGTGCCAGCAGTTCTTGGGACAGGGCTAATGAAAAACTGTTTTTT. Amino acids: CASSSWDRANEKLFF.